These 18 T cell receptor beta chains originate from one sample sequenced in a study of T cells in Graves' hyperthyroidism and ophthalmopathy (dated by TCRdb to about 2019). Libraries were prepared through multiplex PCR. The sample was run on an Illumina HiSeq 2000. The TCR beta CDR3 regions were amplified from RNA transcripts. For the first round of RT-PCR on the TCR CDR3, the HTBI primer set was used together with the Qiagen OneStep RT-PCR kit. TCRdb reprocessing: public reads trimmed at Q25 with fastp, clones called with MiXCR, in-frame beta chains kept. Each CDR3 protein appears once, grouped with its most common genes and DNA. Counted in this sample were around 300,000 distinct CDR3 sequences; roughly 19% of them appeared once. The ten biggest clones cover 35% to 40% of the sample. What was sequenced was blood. The receptor set was obtained from a man in his fifties with Graves' ophthalmopathy.

This clonotype has a handful of counts. This rearrangement joins TRBV20-1 to TRBJ2-7; D perhaps matches TRBD2 (5 bases). From germline, CDR1 is DFQATT and CDR2 SNEGSKA (reference sequence). The CDR3 length is 12 residues. This CDR3 is CGGTRGSYEQYF. Written as DNA, the CDR3 is TGCGGAGGAACTCGGGGATCCTACGAGCAGTACTTC.

As to this clonotype: This may stem from a read error, because a much larger clone lies one nucleotide away. The rearrangement joins TRBV11-2 to TRBJ2-5; TRBD2 agrees at 8 bases. The germline V gene has CDR1 SGHAT and CDR2 FQNNGV. The CDR3 is 17 amino acids. For the CDR3, the DNA is TGTGGCAGCAGCTTAAGGACTCGGCGGGAGGACCAAGAGACCCAGTACTTC. It yields the protein CGSSLRTRREDQETQYF.

This chain connects TRBV4-1 to TRBJ2-7; tentative D call: TRBD1 (5 bases). V lost 1 base and J lost 8, with 6 bases in between. There are 11 residues in the CDR3. The V gene's germline CDR1 is MGHRA and CDR2 YSYEKL. CDR3 loop: CASSQGGQQYF. In nucleotides, the CDR3 is TGCGCCAGCAGCCAAGGGGGCCAGCAGTACTTC.

Ten or more counts support this clonotype. This chain uses TRBV20-1 with TRBJ2-5; 13 bases agree with TRBD2. The CDR3 length is 15 residues. Germline CDR1 reads DFQATT; CDR2 reads SNEGSKA (reference sequence). The trim removed 3 bases at V and 7 bases at J, leaving 8 bases unmatched. This CDR3 reads CSASRTSGSGGTQYF. The CDR3 nucleotides are TGCAGTGCTAGCAGGACTAGCGGGAGTGGCGGGACCCAGTACTTC.

This clonotype was picked up many times. The chain joins TRBV3-1 to TRBJ2-7; D remains unclear. V was cut by 4 bases and J by 7 bases, with 11 bases left in between. This CDR3 is built from 12 residues. Per the germline V gene, CDR1 is LGHDT and CDR2 is YNNKEL (reference sequence). The DNA of the CDR3 is TGTGCCAGCAGCCGCTGGGGTGGAGAGCAGTACTTC. This gives the protein CASSRWGGEQYF.

The table lists this clonotype with many counts. The genes are TRBV2 and TRBJ2-2; unclear D gene. Germline V gene data show CDR1 as SNHLY and CDR2 as FYNNEI. CDR3 length: 14 residues. V was shortened by 2 bases and J by 1 base, with 5 bases between the two germline ends. This CDR3 is CASSEIQNTGELFF. The CDR3 DNA sequence: TGTGCCAGCAGTGAAATTCAGAACACCGGGGAGCTGTTTTTT.

This clonotype appeared many times. The gene calls are TRBV6-8 and TRBJ1-5; perhaps TRBD1 as D (5 bases). Germline CDR1 MNHGY, CDR2 SAAAGT. The V end lost 0 bases, the J end lost 5 bases, and 20 bases lay between the germline ends. The CDR3 length is 18 residues. The CDR3 spells CASSYSGRRVTNHQPQHF. In DNA, the CDR3 is TGTGCCAGCAGTTACTCGGGGCGCCGCGTTACGAACCATCAGCCCCAGCATTTT.

The chain employs TRBV19 and TRBJ1-1; maybe TRBD1 (6 bases). Deletions cut 8 bases from V and 3 bases from J, with 13 bases between. This CDR3 contains 13 residues. From germline, CDR1 is LNHDA and CDR2 SQIVND (reference sequence). The CDR3 sequence is CASARGRDTEAFF. Written as DNA, the CDR3 is TGTGCCAGTGCGCGGGGGCGGGACACTGAAGCTTTCTTT.

The CDR3 nucleotides read TGTGCCAGCAGTTTAACCCGGACAGGGGATCAGCCCCAGCATTTT. It encodes CASSLTRTGDQPQHF. This chain uses TRBV12-3 or TRBV12-4 with TRBJ1-5; 9 nucleotides match TRBD1. The CDR3 consists of 15 residues. The ends lost 2 bases at V and 5 bases at J; junction bases unmatched: 4.

Many counts were recorded for this clonotype. This chain joins TRBV18 and TRBJ1-2; D perhaps matches TRBD1 (6 bases). V lost 6 bases to trimming and J lost 6 bases, with 14 bases between them. The germline V gene encodes CDR1 KGHSH and CDR2 LQKENI. The CDR3 contains 13 residues. The CDR3 loop is CASSDRTDHGYTF. In DNA, the CDR3 is TGTGCCAGCTCGGACCGGACAGATCATGGCTACACCTTC.

The table lists this clonotype with many counts. This chain connects TRBV6-1 to TRBJ2-1, with D maybe TRBD2 (6 bases). CDR3 length: 13 amino acids. Trimming removed 2 bases from V and 6 bases from J, with 8 bases in between. The germline gives CDR1 MNHNS, CDR2 SASEGT. CDR3 loop: CASSESGVNEQFF. The CDR3 nucleotides are TGTGCCAGCAGTGAATCGGGAGTCAATGAGCAGTTCTTC.

This clonotype appeared a few times. This rearrangement joins TRBV7-9 to TRBJ1-4; 10 positions agree with TRBD1. V shed 4 bases, J shed 7 bases, and the junction held 3 bases outside the gene matches. This CDR3 comprises 14 residues. CDR1 is SEHNR, CDR2 FQNEAQ, per germline (reference sequence). This chain's CDR3 is CASSSGTGAEKLFF. In nucleotides, the CDR3 is TGTGCCAGCAGCTCCGGGACAGGGGCTGAAAAACTGTTTTTT.

The V call is TRBV6-5, the J call TRBJ1-3, with 7 positions matching TRBD1. CDR3 length: 15 residues. Germline lookup yields CDR1 MNHEY and CDR2 SVGAGI. With 0 bases clipped from V and 4 bases from J, the junction kept 3 bases outside the gene matches. The CDR3 DNA follows: TGTGCCAGCAGTTACTCAACAGGGGCCGGAAACACCATATATTTT. As protein: CASSYSTGAGNTIYF.

Note on this clonotype: This may come from a read error, since a much larger clone is one base off. This rearrangement joins TRBV28 to TRBJ2-1, with 9 bases lining up with TRBD2. Germline CDR1 MDHEN, CDR2 SYDVKM. CDR3 length: 17 amino acids. The CDR3 DNA sequence: TGTGCCAGCAGTTTTTCAATAGGGTCTAGCGGGAACAATGGGCAGTTCTTC. Its translation: CASSFSIGSSGNNGQFF.

This clonotype was counted only a few times. V and J are TRBV19 and TRBJ2-1; weak D call: TRBD1 (5 bases). The germline CDR1 and CDR2 sequences are LNHDA and SQIVND (reference sequence). This CDR3 has 16 residues. Trimming removed 4 bases from V and 5 bases from J, with 18 bases in between. The CDR3 bases are TGTGCCAGTAGTACCGATTCCGGCTGGGGCGACAATGAGCAGTTCTTC. Amino acids: CASSTDSGWGDNEQFF.

The chain employs TRBV3-1 and TRBJ2-3; D may be TRBD2 (6 bases). This CDR3 comprises 14 residues. Germline CDR1 is LGHDT and CDR2 is YNNKEL (reference sequence). The ends were cut back, 1 base at V and 5 bases at J, with 10 bases in the middle. Written as DNA, the CDR3 is TGTGCCAGCAGCCAAGCAAGGAGGGGAGATACGCAGTATTTT. This encodes CASSQARRGDTQYF.

This clonotype was observed at least ten times. This chain joins TRBV12-3 or TRBV12-4 and TRBJ1-5; 9 bases fit TRBD1. This CDR3 is built from 16 residues. After removal of 5 bases from V and 1 base from J, the junction contained 6 bases not matched to a gene. The CDR3 loop is CASSLSGTGSNQPQHF. CDR3 in DNA: TGTGCCAGCAGTCTCTCTGGGACAGGGAGCAATCAGCCCCAGCATTTT.

This chain joins TRBV19 and TRBJ2-5; 9 bases are a match to TRBD1. CDR1 is LNHDA and CDR2 is SQIVND in the germline V gene (reference sequence). This CDR3 comprises 15 residues. V lost 1 base and J lost 3; bases outside the gene matches: 3. The CDR3 sequence: CASSIVGTGKETQYF. The CDR3 region has the DNA TGTGCCAGTAGTATAGTCGGGACAGGGAAAGAGACCCAGTACTTC.